The clone carrying this T cell receptor beta chain was picked up a small number of times. Antigen unknown. The sample is drawn from a study of T cells after yellow fever vaccination. On the study more broadly: SMART-Seq v4 Ultra Low Input prepared the low-cell-number fractions. Findings and caveats of the study: In post-booster samples, most primary-vaccination clones reappeared (approximately 97% CD4, roughly 90% CD8). Abundant clonotypes from the bulk population could have been carried over as contaminants into FACS-sorted repertoires.

Germline lookup yields CDR1 DFQATT and CDR2 SNEGSKA (reference sequence). Trimming stripped 6 bases from V and 2 bases from J, with 15 bases between. The CDR3 extends over 14 amino acids. TCRdb called the 5' RACE reads again in MiXCR, with one record for every CDR3 protein. The table records around 610,000 distinct CDR3 sequences, around an eighth of them present only once. The chain has TRBV20-1 and TRBJ2-3, with a possible D match to TRBD2 (6 bases). The TCR sequence derives from a man aged 25 to 45 who received the YFV17D yellow fever vaccine. Sequencing was performed on PBMCs, taken on the day of the yellow fever booster vaccination. The CDR3 reads CSATPGASTDTQYF. The CDR3 nucleotides are TGCAGTGCCACTCCGGGAGCCTCCACAGATACGCAGTATTTT.